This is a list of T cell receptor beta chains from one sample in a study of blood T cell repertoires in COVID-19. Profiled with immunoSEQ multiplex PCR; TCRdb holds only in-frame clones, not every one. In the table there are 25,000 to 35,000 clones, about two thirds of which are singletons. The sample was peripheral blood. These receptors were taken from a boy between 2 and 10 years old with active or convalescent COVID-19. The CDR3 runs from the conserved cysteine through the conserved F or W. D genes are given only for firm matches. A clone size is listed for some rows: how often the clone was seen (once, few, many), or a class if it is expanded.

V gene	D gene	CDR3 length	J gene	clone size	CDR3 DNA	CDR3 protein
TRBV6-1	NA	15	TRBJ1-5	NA	TGTGCCAGCAGTGAAGGCAGTTCTGCCAATCAGCCCCAGCATTTT	CASSEGSSANQPQHF
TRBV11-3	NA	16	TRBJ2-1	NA	TGTGCCAGCAGCTTAGCCCCGGGGGACGCGAACAATGAGCAGTTCTTC	CASSLAPGDANNEQFF
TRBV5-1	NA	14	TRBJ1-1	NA	TGCGCCACCCGAGGGGGGGGCCTGAACACTGAAGCTTTCTTT	CATRGGGLNTEAFF
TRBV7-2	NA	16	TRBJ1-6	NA	TGTGCCAGCAGCCAAGACAGTCCCCGGGCTGGCTCACCCCTCCACTTT	CASSQDSPRAGSPLHF
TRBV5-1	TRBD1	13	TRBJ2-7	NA	TGCGCCAGCAGCAATACAGGGGGCTACGAGCAGTACTTC	CASSNTGGYEQYF
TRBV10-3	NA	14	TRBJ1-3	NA	TGTGCCATCAGTGGACAGGTCTCTGGAAACACCATATATTTT	CAISGQVSGNTIYF
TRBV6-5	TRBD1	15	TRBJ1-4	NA	TGTGCCAGCAGTAAGACAGGGGGATCTGGCGAAAAACTGTTTTTT	CASSKTGGSGEKLFF
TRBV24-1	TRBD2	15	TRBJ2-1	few	TGTGCCACCAGTGAGGGGACTAGCGAGCGGAATGAGCAGTTCTTC	CATSEGTSERNEQFF
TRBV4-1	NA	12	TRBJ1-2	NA	TGCGCCAGCAGTCCCGATGCGGGCCCCTACACCTTC	CASSPDAGPYTF
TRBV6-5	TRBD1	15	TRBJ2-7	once	TGTGCCAGCACCGCAAAGGACAGGGTGGTGTTCGAGCAGTACTTC	CASTAKDRVVFEQYF
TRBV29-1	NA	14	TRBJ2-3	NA	TGCAGCGTTGAAGGCGGGGATGGCACAGATACGCAGTATTTT	CSVEGGDGTDTQYF
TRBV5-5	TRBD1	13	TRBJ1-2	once	TGTGCCAGCAGCCTTGGGACAGGGGGCGGCTACACCTTC	CASSLGTGGGYTF
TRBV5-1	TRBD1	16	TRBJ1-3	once	TGCGCCAGCAGCTTGCCCCTCGGGACAGCTGGAAACACCATATATTTT	CASSLPLGTAGNTIYF
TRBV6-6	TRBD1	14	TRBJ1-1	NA	TGTGCCAGCAGTTACTCACAGGGGGGCACTGAAGCTTTCTTT	CASSYSQGGTEAFF
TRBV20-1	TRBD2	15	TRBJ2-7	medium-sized	TGCAGTGCTAGTCATGGGACTAGCGGCGCCTACGAGCAGTACTTC	CSASHGTSGAYEQYF
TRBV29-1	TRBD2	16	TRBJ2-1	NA	TGCAGCGTTGCCCCACTTATTGGCGGGGGGTACAATGAGCAGTTCTTC	CSVAPLIGGGYNEQFF
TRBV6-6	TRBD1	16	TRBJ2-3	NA	TGTGCCAGCACTCGATTCCGGACAGGGAAGGCAGATACGCAGTATTTT	CASTRFRTGKADTQYF
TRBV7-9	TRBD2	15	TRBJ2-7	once	TGTGCCAGCAGCTTAGCAGCGGGAGGTTTCTACGAGCAGTACTTC	CASSLAAGGFYEQYF
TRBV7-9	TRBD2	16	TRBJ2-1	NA	TGTGCCAGCAGCGGGACTAGCGGGAGGTTGAGGTATGAGCAGTTCTTC	CASSGTSGRLRYEQFF
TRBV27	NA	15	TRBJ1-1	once	TGTGCCAGCAGTTTAAGTATTATTGCGCGGGCTGAAGCTTTCTTT	CASSLSIIARAEAFF
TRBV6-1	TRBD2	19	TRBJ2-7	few	TGTGCCAGCAGTGTAAGACCCGGGACTAGCGGGGTTAGCTCCTACGAGCAGTACTTC	CASSVRPGTSGVSSYEQYF
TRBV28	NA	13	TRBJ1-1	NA	TGTGCCAGCAGTTTGCCCGGGGGGACTGAAGCTTTCTTT	CASSLPGGTEAFF
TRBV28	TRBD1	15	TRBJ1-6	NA	TGTGCCAGCAGTCGCGGGACAGGTGGGAATTCACCCCTCCACTTT	CASSRGTGGNSPLHF
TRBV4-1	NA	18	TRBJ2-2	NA	TGCGCCAGCAGCCAAGATGGCCCCAGGGGTGTAGGAACCGGGGAGCTGTTTTTT	CASSQDGPRGVGTGELFF
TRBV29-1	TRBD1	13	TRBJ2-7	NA	TGCAGCGTTCAGGGGGCGGAAAGGAACGAGCAGTACTTC	CSVQGAERNEQYF
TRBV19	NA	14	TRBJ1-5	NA	TGTGCCAGTAGTATAAATACAGGGTGGAAGCCCCAGCATTTT	CASSINTGWKPQHF
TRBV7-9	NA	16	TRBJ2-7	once	TGTGCCAGCAGCTTAGAGAGGACATATGAGGCCTACGAGCAGTACTTC	CASSLERTYEAYEQYF
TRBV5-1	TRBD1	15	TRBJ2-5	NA	TGCGCCAGCAAATCCGGGACAGGGGGCTGGGAGACCCAGTACTTC	CASKSGTGGWETQYF
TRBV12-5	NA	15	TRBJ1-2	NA	TGTGCTAGTGGTTTGGTAAGGGGTTTGAACTATGGCTACACCTTC	CASGLVRGLNYGYTF
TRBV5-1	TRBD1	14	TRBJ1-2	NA	TGCGCCAGCAGCCTAGGGACAGGGGGTACTGGCTACACCTTC	CASSLGTGGTGYTF
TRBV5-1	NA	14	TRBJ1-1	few	TGCGCCAGCAGCTTGGGCGGGGGTGGAGGTGAAGCTTTCTTT	CASSLGGGGGEAFF
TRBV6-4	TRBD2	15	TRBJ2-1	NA	TGTGCCAGCAGTGAGTTGACTAGCTCCATCAATGAGCAGTTCTTC	CASSELTSSINEQFF
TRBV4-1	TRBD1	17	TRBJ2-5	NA	TGCGCCAGCAGCCAAGCAGCTCGGCAGGGGGCCGGGGAGACCCAGTACTTC	CASSQAARQGAGETQYF
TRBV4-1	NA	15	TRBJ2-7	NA	TGCGCCAGCAGCCAAGTCGGCAGGGGCTCCTACGAGCAGTACTTC	CASSQVGRGSYEQYF
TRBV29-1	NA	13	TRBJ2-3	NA	TGCAGCGTTTGGGGCAGGGCGACAGATACGCAGTATTTT	CSVWGRATDTQYF
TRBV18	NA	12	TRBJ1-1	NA	TGTGCCACCCGGGTCCAGAACACTGAAGCTTTCTTT	CATRVQNTEAFF
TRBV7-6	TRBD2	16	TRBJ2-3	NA	TGTGCCAGCAGCTCAGGACTAGCGGGAGGTGCAGATACGCAGTATTTT	CASSSGLAGGADTQYF
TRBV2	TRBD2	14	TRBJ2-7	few	TGTGCCAGCAGTCGACTAGCGGGAGGCTACGAGCAGTACTTC	CASSRLAGGYEQYF
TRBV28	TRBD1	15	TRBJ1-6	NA	TGTGCCGGGGGACAGGGAAGCTCCTATAATTCACCCCTCCACTTT	CAGGQGSSYNSPLHF
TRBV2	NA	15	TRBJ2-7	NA	TGTGCCAGCAGTGAGGGGCGGGGGCCTACCTACGAGCAGTACTTC	CASSEGRGPTYEQYF
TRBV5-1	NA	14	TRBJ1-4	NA	TGCGCCAGCAGCCCCAGCCGGGGGAATGAAAAACTGTTTTTT	CASSPSRGNEKLFF
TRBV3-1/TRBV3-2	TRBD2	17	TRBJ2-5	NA	TGTGCCAGCAGCCAAGATATGAGCCTAGCGGGAGCGGAGACCCAGTACTTC	CASSQDMSLAGAETQYF
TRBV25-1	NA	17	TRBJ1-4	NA	TGTGCCAGCAGTGAATCCCCTCGACAGGCAACTAATGAAAAACTGTTTTTT	CASSESPRQATNEKLFF
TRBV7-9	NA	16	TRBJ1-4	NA	TGTGCCAGCAGCGTTACTAGAGGACCCACTAATGAAAAACTGTTTTTT	CASSVTRGPTNEKLFF
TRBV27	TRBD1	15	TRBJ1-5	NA	TGTGCCAGCAGTTCCCGACAGGGGGCTGATCAGCCCCAGCATTTT	CASSSRQGADQPQHF
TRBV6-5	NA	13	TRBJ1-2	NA	TGTGCCAGCAGTTCCAGGACTGTATATGGCTACACCTTC	CASSSRTVYGYTF
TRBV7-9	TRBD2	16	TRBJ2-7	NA	TGTGCCAGCAGCTTCTCCTGGGGGGGAGGGCCGGACGAGCAGTACTTC	CASSFSWGGGPDEQYF
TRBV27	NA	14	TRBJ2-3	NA	TGTGCCAAATCGTCCGGGAGACCCACAGATACGCAGTATTTT	CAKSSGRPTDTQYF
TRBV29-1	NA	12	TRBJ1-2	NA	TGCAGCGTTGGCGACTATCTGGGGGGCTACACCTTC	CSVGDYLGGYTF
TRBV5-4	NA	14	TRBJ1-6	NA	TGTGCCAGCAGCTTGGATACAGGGAATTCACCCCTCCACTTT	CASSLDTGNSPLHF
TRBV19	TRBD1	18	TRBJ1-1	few	TGTGCCAGTAGTAAACGACCGGGACAGGGTCCCTTGAACACTGAAGCTTTCTTT	CASSKRPGQGPLNTEAFF
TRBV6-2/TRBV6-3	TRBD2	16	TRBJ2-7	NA	TGTGCCAGCAGTTCTCCAGGGACTATCTCATCCTACGAGCAGTACTTC	CASSSPGTISSYEQYF
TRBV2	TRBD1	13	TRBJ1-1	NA	TGTGCCAGCAGTCACTACAGGGGGCCTGAAGCTTTCTTT	CASSHYRGPEAFF
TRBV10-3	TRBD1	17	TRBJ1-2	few	TGTGCCATCAGTCGGAGGGTCCGGGACAGGAAGATCTATGGCTACACCTTC	CAISRRVRDRKIYGYTF
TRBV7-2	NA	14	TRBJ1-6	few	TGTGCCAGCAGCTCCGAGGACAGACGGTCACCCCTCCACTTT	CASSSEDRRSPLHF